This T cell receptor (beta chain) was obtained from a study of cytomegalovirus exposure and HLA in healthy donors. The J segment lost 8 bases and the V segment lost 4 bases, leaving 8 bases of the junction unmatched. Germline V gene data show CDR1 as SEHNR and CDR2 as FQNEAQ (reference sequence). The CDR3 runs 14 residues. A multiplex PCR was run with 60 Vbeta primers and 13 Jbeta primers. Clones were sequenced by immunoSEQ multiplex PCR, and TCRdb holds only the in-frame ones, with some missing. The sample comprises 150,000 to 250,000 clones, 79% of which are singletons, and 4.4% rests with the top ten.

The rearrangement joins TRBV7-9 to TRBJ1-2; 9 bases match TRBD1. Sequences were obtained from PBMCs. The receptor comes from a woman aged 25 to 45 in good health and CMV-seropositive. The CDR3 sequence: CASSYEQGAEGYTF. The CDR3 nucleotides are TGTGCCAGCAGCTACGAACAGGGGGCTGAAGGCTACACCTTC.